Following are 17 T cell receptor beta chains from one sample sequenced in a study of technical replicates of blood from a handful of donors. The protocol was immunoSEQ multiplex PCR, while the TCRdb copy is restricted to in-frame clones and leaves out a portion. Of about 83,000 clones detected, roughly 96% appear once; the ten largest clones hold about 0.31%. The sample was T cells isolated from PBMCs. The receptor set was obtained from a human donor in good health.

The chain links TRBV15 to TRBJ1-2, with a possible D match to TRBD1 (5 bases). V was trimmed by 8 bases and J by 3 bases, leaving 10 bases between them. This CDR3 region has 12 residues. Germline V lookup: CDR1 LNHNV, CDR2 YYDKDF (reference sequence). The CDR3: CATYSGYYGYTF. DNA of the CDR3: TGTGCCACCTATTCAGGGTACTATGGCTACACCTTC.

V is TRBV2 and J is TRBJ2-7, with 10 bases lining up with TRBD2. The CDR3 totals 13 residues. Germline CDR1 SNHLY, CDR2 FYNNEI. Trimming cost V 7 bases and J 4 bases; bases outside gene matches: 4. CDR3 sequence: CASTEREGYEQYF. Written as DNA, the CDR3 is TGTGCCAGCACGGAGCGGGAGGGTTACGAGCAGTACTTC.

The chain combines TRBV6-6 with TRBJ2-7; D is undetermined. V lost 4 bases, J lost 4 bases, and 8 bases lay in between. CDR1 MNHNY and CDR2 SVGAGI come from the germline V gene (reference sequence). The CDR3 contains 12 residues. The CDR3 protein is CASSSPRYEQYF. The CDR3 bases are TGTGCCAGCAGTTCCCCCAGGTACGAGCAGTACTTC.

The chain is built from TRBV27 and TRBJ1-3, with a tentative D call TRBD1 (5 bases). The CDR3 covers 14 residues. Germline-derived CDR1 and CDR2 are MNHEY and SMNVEV (reference sequence). The V end was cut by 6 bases, the J end by 4 bases, with 13 bases between. The CDR3 protein is CASSSGTDGNTIYF. The CDR3 coding sequence is TGTGCCAGCAGCTCCGGGACTGACGGAAACACCATATATTTT.

The chain employs TRBV6-5 and TRBJ2-1; 7 bases map to TRBD2. Germline lookup yields CDR1 MNHEY and CDR2 SVGAGI. V trimming: 8 bases; J trimming: 5 bases; junction bases outside the gene matches: 6. This CDR3 contains 13 residues. The CDR3, as DNA: TGTGCCAGCGGCAGGCTAGCGGACAATGAGCAGTTCTTC. Protein product: CASGRLADNEQFF.

The chain combines TRBV27 with TRBJ2-3, with 7 positions matching TRBD2. The V gene's germline CDR1 is MNHEY and CDR2 SMNVEV (reference sequence). V lost 5 bases to trimming and J lost 13 bases; unmatched junction nucleotides: 12. There are 13 residues in the CDR3. The CDR3 loop is CASSLTTGTKEYF. As DNA, the CDR3 is TGTGCCAGCAGTCTGACTACCGGGACTAAGGAGTATTTT.

V and J are TRBV2 and TRBJ1-5, with 7 bases that match TRBD1. The CDR3 loop spans 14 amino acids. Looked up from germline, CDR1 is SNHLY and CDR2 is FYNNEI. Trimming removed 5 bases from V and 4 bases from J; junction bases left unmatched: 5. Here the CDR3 DNA reads TGTGCCAGCAGTAAGAAGGGACAGAATCAGCCCCAGCATTTT. Protein: CASSKKGQNQPQHF. Based on the CDR3 plus reference TRBV2 and TRBJ1-5, the full variable domain is EPEVTQTPSHQVTQMGQEVILRCVPISNHLYFYWYRQILGQKVEFLVSFYNNEISEKSEIFDDQFSVERPDGSNFTLKIRSTKLEDSAMYFCASSKKGQNQPQHFGDGTRLSIL.

CDR3 region: CASSPGTGEGTEAFF. The CDR3 DNA follows: TGTGCCAGTAGTCCCGGGACAGGGGAGGGCACTGAAGCTTTCTTT. This rearrangement joins TRBV19 to TRBJ1-1; 10 bases align to TRBD1. Trimming cost V 5 bases and J 4 bases; bases outside gene matches: 7. Germline CDR1 reads LNHDA; CDR2 reads SQIVND (reference sequence). The CDR3 covers 15 residues.

The V and J genes are TRBV6-1 and TRBJ2-7; TRBD2 matches 7 bases. With V trimmed by 1 base and J by 4 bases, 7 bases remained unmatched. CDR3 size: 15 residues. Per germline, CDR1 MNHNS and CDR2 SASEGT. The CDR3 DNA reads as TGTGCCAGCAGTGAAGGCCCAGCGGGAATATACGAGCAGTACTTC. Its translation is CASSEGPAGIYEQYF.

The J gene is TRBJ2-1, the V gene TRBV10-3; TRBD2 aligns across 9 bases. The CDR3 sequence is 16 residues long. The germline CDR1 and CDR2 sequences are ENHRY and SYGVKD. V shed 7 bases, J shed 1 base, and the junction held 8 bases outside the gene matches. CDR3 loop: CAITAFSGGSYNEQFF. DNA of the CDR3: TGTGCCATCACCGCTTTTAGCGGGGGTTCCTACAATGAGCAGTTCTTC.

This chain connects TRBV10-3 to TRBJ1-2; TRBD1 matches at 7 bases. Looked up from germline, CDR1 is ENHRY and CDR2 is SYGVKD. Trimming took 7 bases from V and 4 from J; bases not matched to a gene: 9. This CDR3 contains 14 residues. CDR3 sequence: CAITSRDSIYGYTF. In DNA, the CDR3 is TGTGCCATCACGAGCCGGGACAGCATCTATGGCTACACCTTC.

This chain joins TRBV7-3 and TRBJ2-1; 9 bases map to TRBD2. The CDR3 has 13 residues. The germline V gene encodes CDR1 SGHTA and CDR2 FQGTGA. With 5 bases clipped from V and 9 bases from J, the junction kept 5 bases outside the gene matches. CDR3 loop: CASSPTTSGEQFF. CDR3 coding DNA: TGTGCCAGCAGCCCCACGACTAGCGGTGAGCAGTTCTTC.

The chain recombines TRBV2 with TRBJ2-2; 7 positions match TRBD1. The germline V gene encodes CDR1 SNHLY and CDR2 FYNNEI. With V trimmed by 7 bases and J by 4 bases, 6 bases remained unmatched. The CDR3 is 14 residues long. As DNA, the CDR3 is TGTGCCAGCACAAGACAGGGTTTCACCGGGGAGCTGTTTTTT. It yields the protein CASTRQGFTGELFF.

J is TRBJ2-1 and V is TRBV18, with 8 bases that match TRBD1. The germline CDR1 and CDR2 sequences are KGHSH and LQKENI. V shed 3 bases, J shed 7 bases, and the junction held 11 bases outside the gene matches. The CDR3 has 16 residues. DNA of the CDR3: TGTGCCAGCTCACCCGCGACAGGGGAAAGCCTTAATGAGCAGTTCTTC. This encodes CASSPATGESLNEQFF.

This sequence joins TRBV9 and TRBJ1-2; 8 nucleotides align to TRBD1. CDR1 and CDR2 (germline): SGDLS, YYNGEE. This CDR3 has 16 residues. Unmatched junction bases numbered 8, after V lost 4 bases and J lost 0 bases. The CDR3 loop reads CASSPDIQGANYGYTF. The CDR3 DNA sequence: TGTGCCAGCAGCCCGGACATACAGGGGGCTAACTATGGCTACACCTTC.

The chain uses TRBV9 and TRBJ2-3, with D maybe TRBD1 (5 bases). The CDR3 covers 15 residues. Per the germline V gene, CDR1 is SGDLS and CDR2 is YYNGEE. V gave up 7 bases and J gave up 2 bases, with 17 bases separating them. The CDR3 region is CASAPGAATTDTQYF. CDR3 in DNA: TGTGCCAGCGCCCCTGGGGCAGCGACCACAGATACGCAGTATTTT.

The chain combines TRBV2 with TRBJ1-5, with D unclear. The V end was cut by 3 bases, the J end by 3 bases, with 12 bases between. CDR3 size: 15 residues. The germline V gene encodes CDR1 SNHLY and CDR2 FYNNEI. CDR3 residues: CASSEEQLINQPQHF. The CDR3 DNA reads TGTGCCAGCAGTGAGGAACAGCTAATCAATCAGCCCCAGCATTTT.